This T cell receptor (beta chain) was observed in a study of post-analysis software for immune sequencing data. Looking at the study overall: Included courses were relapsing-remitting and secondary progressive multiple sclerosis; progressive-relapsing multiple sclerosis was also included. Overall study findings and caveats: Four or five TRBV segments, TRBV5-6, TRBV5-1 and TRBV20-1 among them, were found more frequent in patients than controls. Multiple sclerosis patients had significantly lower normalized Chao1 diversity than controls. Under the F measure, samples that were prepared in one batch clustered strongly together.

To note about this clonotype: Its antigen is not known. One end of the junction does not line up with germline, which may come from a read error.

The germline gives CDR1 MNHNS, CDR2 SASEGT. The length of the CDR3 is 14 residues. Unique molecular identifiers featured in each of the TCR beta cDNA libraries. Input of about 0.9 to 10 million T cells yielded 400,000 to 550,000 cDNA molecules. MiXCR was run by TCRdb on the PCR reads, yielding one entry per CDR3 protein. The data contain 600,000 to 750,000 distinct CDR3 sequences, approximately 60% of them singletons. The clonotype originates from a girl aged 2 to 10 with multiple sclerosis. What was sequenced was blood. The chain uses TRBV6-1 and TRBJ1-2, with D perhaps matching TRBD1 (6 bases). The CDR3 loop reads CASSARDKNYGYTF. DNA for the CDR3: TGTGCCAGCAGTGCCCGGGACAAGAACTACGGCTACACCTTC.